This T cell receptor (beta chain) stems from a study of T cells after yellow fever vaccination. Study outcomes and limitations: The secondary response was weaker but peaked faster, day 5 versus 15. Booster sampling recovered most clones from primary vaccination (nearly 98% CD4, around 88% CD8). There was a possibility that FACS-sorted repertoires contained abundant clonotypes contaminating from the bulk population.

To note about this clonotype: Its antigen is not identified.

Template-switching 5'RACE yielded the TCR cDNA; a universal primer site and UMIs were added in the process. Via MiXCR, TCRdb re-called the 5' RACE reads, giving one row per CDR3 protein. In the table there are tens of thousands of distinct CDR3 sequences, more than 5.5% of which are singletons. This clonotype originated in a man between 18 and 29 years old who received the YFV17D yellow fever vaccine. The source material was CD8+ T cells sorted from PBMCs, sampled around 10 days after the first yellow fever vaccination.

CDR3 nucleotides: TGTGCCAGCAGCAAAACGATCGGTTCCGCAGATACGCAGTATTTT. Its protein is CASSKTIGSADTQYF. The V and J genes are TRBV21-1 and TRBJ2-3. TRBV21-1 is classified as a pseudogene. CDR3 length equals 15 residues.